This entry lists 26 T cell receptor beta chains sequenced from one sample in a study of response to subunit inactivated influenza vaccine. TCRdb re-analysed the RT-PCR reads in MiXCR, keeping a single row per CDR3 protein. The data hold under 950,000 distinct CDR3 sequences, with 21% observed a single time. The sequenced sample was PBMCs from blood, obtained roughly 5 days after vaccination. The receptor source for this set is a man aged 50-59 years who received an inactivated influenza vaccine.

This clonotype was seen more than once but under ten times. The rearrangement uses TRBV5-1 and TRBJ1-6, with TRBD1 matching 7 bases. With V trimmed by 4 bases and J by 7 bases, 8 bases remained unmatched. This CDR3 has 15 residues. Germline values: CDR1 SGHRS, CDR2 YFSETQ. In DNA, the CDR3 is TGCGCCAGCAGCGATGACAGGGACTTGAATTCACCCCTCCACTTT. Its translation: CASSDDRDLNSPLHF.

This clonotype was observed a handful of times. The gene calls are TRBV15 and TRBJ2-3; TRBD2 matches 9 bases. This CDR3 spans 16 amino acids. V gave up 1 base and J gave up 2 bases; unmatched junction bases: 4. The germline gives CDR1 LNHNV, CDR2 YYDKDF (reference sequence). CDR3 DNA sequence: TGTGCCACCAGCAGAGGACTAGCGGCCATCACAGATACGCAGTATTTT. Translated, it gives CATSRGLAAITDTQYF. Together with reference TRBV15 and TRBJ2-3, the CDR3 gives the full variable domain: DAMVIQNPRYQVTQFGKPVTLSCSQTLNHNVMYWYQQKSSQAPKLLFHYYDKDFNNEADTPDNFQSRRPNTSFCFLDIRSPGLGDTAMYLCATSRGLAAITDTQYFGPGTRLTVL.

The CDR3 sequence: CASKPGLAGFNEQFF. As DNA, the CDR3 is TGTGCCAGCAAACCAGGACTAGCGGGATTCAATGAGCAGTTCTTC. The chain carries TRBV28 and TRBJ2-1; 12 positions match TRBD2. Germline values: CDR1 MDHEN, CDR2 SYDVKM. The V and J ends lost 7 bases and 6 bases, in that order; junction bases with no gene match: 7. The CDR3 covers 15 residues.

The chain carries TRBV28 and TRBJ2-3; 16 bases align to TRBD2. The trim removed 5 bases at V and 4 bases at J, leaving 12 bases unmatched. Germline V CDR1 and CDR2: MDHEN, SYDVKM. This CDR3 is built from 19 residues. The CDR3 nucleotides read TGTGCCAGCAGTACTCCACCGGGACTAGCGGGGGGGATGCCAGATACGCAGTATTTT. This translates into CASSTPPGLAGGMPDTQYF.

This clonotype has at least ten counts. The chain combines TRBV20-1 with TRBJ1-2, with D possibly TRBD1 on 5 matching bases. Looked up from germline, CDR1 is DFQATT and CDR2 is SNEGSKA (reference sequence). V was shortened by 1 base and J by 7 bases, with 10 bases between the two germline ends. The CDR3 runs to 12 residues. CDR3 in DNA: TGCAGTGCTAGAGGCGGGGCTCGTGGCTACACCTTC. Its translation: CSARGGARGYTF.

V is TRBV4-3 and J is TRBJ1-1; 7 nucleotides match TRBD1. Germline V gene lookup returns CDR1 LGHNA and CDR2 YSLEER. Trimming removed 3 bases from V and 4 bases from J; junction bases left unmatched: 5. This CDR3 has 14 amino acids. The chain's CDR3 is CASSHYRQGTEAFF. The CDR3 coding sequence is TGCGCCAGCAGCCACTACAGACAGGGCACTGAAGCTTTCTTT.

The V and J genes are TRBV29-1 and TRBJ2-3; D is uncertain. In germline, CDR1 is SQVTM, CDR2 ANQGSEA. This CDR3 has 16 amino acids. Trimming shortened V by 6 bases and J by 0 bases, and 19 bases separated the two germline ends. The CDR3 sequence: CSVHGRAIASTDTQYF. DNA of the CDR3: TGCAGCGTCCACGGTCGTGCGATAGCTAGCACAGATACGCAGTATTTT.

The chain is built from TRBV9 and TRBJ2-2; no firm D call. The CDR3 runs to 13 residues. Between the trimmed V and J ends, which lost 4 bases and 8 bases, there was a span of 12 bases. Germline V lookup: CDR1 SGDLS, CDR2 YYNGEE. This CDR3 reads CASSLGGNGELFF. For the CDR3, the DNA is TGTGCCAGCAGCTTGGGCGGTAATGGGGAGCTGTTTTTT.

The table lists this clonotype with a few counts. CDR3 in amino acids: CASSQDFGLSNQPQHF. The CDR3 nucleotides read TGTGCCAGCAGCCAAGATTTCGGGCTTTCTAATCAGCCCCAGCATTTT. The chain recombines TRBV3-1 with TRBJ1-5; D is unresolved. This CDR3 region has 16 residues. Per germline, CDR1 LGHDT and CDR2 YNNKEL (reference sequence). V was pared by 0 bases and J by 4 bases, with 13 bases between.

There are a few counts of this clonotype. The rearrangement links TRBV7-9 to TRBJ2-1; a weak D match, TRBD2 (5 bases). The CDR3 sequence is 15 residues long. V was clipped by 1 base and J by 5 bases, with 12 bases between them. Germline CDR1 reads SEHNR; CDR2 reads FQNEAQ (reference sequence). The CDR3 DNA reads as TGTGCCAGCAGCTTAGATGTGGGGAGAAACAATGAGCAGTTCTTC. Protein: CASSLDVGRNNEQFF.

The sample holds a few counts of this clonotype. This chain joins TRBV5-1 and TRBJ2-2, with D perhaps matching TRBD1 (6 bases). Trimming took off 1 base at V and 3 bases at J, with 13 bases between the two ends. Looked up from germline, CDR1 is SGHRS and CDR2 is YFSETQ. This CDR3 spans 16 amino acids. CDR3: CASSLLGRGDTGELFF. CDR3 sequence (DNA): TGCGCCAGCAGCTTGCTAGGCAGGGGCGACACCGGGGAGCTGTTTTTT.

The V gene is TRBV20-1, the J gene TRBJ2-1; the D is unclear. This CDR3 is 12 amino acids long. Germline V gives CDR1 DFQATT, CDR2 SNEGSKA (reference sequence). V was clipped by 3 bases and J by 6 bases, with 9 bases between them. The CDR3 spells CSAREMGNEQFF. CDR3 nucleotide sequence: TGCAGTGCTAGGGAGATGGGCAATGAGCAGTTCTTC.

This clonotype was seen many times. One end of the junction is discordant with germline, which a read error may explain. DNA for the CDR3: TGCGCCAGCAGCCAAGATGTAGCCGGGGAGACCCAGTACTTC. The encoded protein is CASSQDVAGETQYF. The rearrangement joins TRBV4-2 to TRBJ2-5; no definite D call. The CDR3 has 14 residues. CDR1 and CDR2 (germline): LGHNA, YNFKEQ.

The chain has TRBV21-1 and TRBJ2-7; the listed D gene, TRBD2, was not tested against the DNA. TRBV21-1 is a pseudogene. The CDR3 runs to 15 residues. The CDR3 DNA reads TGTGCCAGCCTACCGGGAGAACTCAGCTACTACGAGCAGTACTTC. Protein sequence: CASLPGELSYYEQYF.

The chain employs TRBV10-2 and TRBJ2-5; D unresolved. CDR1 and CDR2 from the germline V gene are WSHSY and SAAADI. Between the trimmed V and J ends, which lost 4 bases and 7 bases, there was a span of 10 bases. The CDR3 is 12 residues long. CDR3 coding DNA: TGCGCCAGCAGTGGGCAGAGTCGGACCCAGTACTTC. This codes for CASSGQSRTQYF.

The chain uses TRBV14 and TRBJ2-2; TRBD1 agrees at 7 bases. The germline V gene encodes CDR1 SGHDN and CDR2 FVKESK. The CDR3 is made up of 15 amino acids. Trimming cost V 3 bases and J 6 bases; bases outside gene matches: 7. This CDR3 is CASSHMTGYAGELFF. The CDR3 coding sequence is TGTGCCAGCAGCCATATGACAGGGTACGCCGGGGAGCTGTTTTTT.

This rearrangement joins TRBV7-9 to TRBJ2-1; 7 bases agree with TRBD1. CDR1 is SEHNR and CDR2 is FQNEAQ in the germline V gene (reference sequence). V lost 5 bases and J lost 3; bases outside the gene matches: 7. The CDR3 consists of 15 residues. DNA of the CDR3: TGTGCCAGCAGCACCGAGGGGGCCCTCTACAATGAGCAGTTCTTC. Translating it yields CASSTEGALYNEQFF.

The chain couples TRBV7-2 to TRBJ2-5; maybe TRBD1 (6 bases). The V end lost 2 bases, the J end lost 5 bases, and 21 bases lay between the germline ends. In germline, CDR1 is SGHTA, CDR2 FQGNSA. The CDR3 is 17 amino acids. Here the CDR3 DNA reads TGTGCCAGCAGCTTAACCTCAGGATTATCCGGACAGGAGACCCAGTACTTC. It specifies CASSLTSGLSGQETQYF.

This clonotype was picked up a small number of times. The genes are TRBV5-1 and TRBJ2-3; 8 bases fit TRBD2. J lost 6 bases, V lost 4 bases, and 13 bases had no gene match. CDR1 SGHRS and CDR2 YFSETQ come from the germline V gene. This CDR3 has 16 residues. DNA of the CDR3: TGCGCCAGCAGCAAGGGCACAGCGGGAGCCGGGGATACGCAGTATTTT. Translation gives CASSKGTAGAGDTQYF.

This clonotype has just a few counts. J is TRBJ2-1 and V is TRBV24-1, with 7 bases matching TRBD1. Trimming cost V 1 base and J 5 bases; bases outside gene matches: 7. CDR1 is KGHDR and CDR2 is SFDVKD in the germline V gene. This CDR3 has 16 residues. Here the CDR3 reads CATSDLDRELNNEQFF. The CDR3 DNA is TGTGCCACCAGTGATTTAGACAGGGAGCTCAACAATGAGCAGTTCTTC.

This clonotype was counted ten times or more. The rearrangement joins TRBV4-3 to TRBJ2-7; 15 bases align to TRBD2. Germline loops: CDR1 LGHNA, CDR2 YSLEER. The CDR3 is 16 amino acids. J gave up 5 bases and V 1 base, and 3 bases lay outside the gene matches. The CDR3 DNA follows: TGCGCCAGCAGCCAAGGGACTAGCGGGAGGGCCCACGAGCAGTACTTC. Residues: CASSQGTSGRAHEQYF.

The V gene is TRBV18, the J gene TRBJ1-2, with 7 bases matching TRBD1. The germline V gene has CDR1 KGHSH and CDR2 LQKENI. The V segment lost 3 bases and the J segment 1 base; nucleotides outside the gene matches: 5. The CDR3 loop spans 15 amino acids. CDR3 residues: CASSPGQNLNYGYTF. CDR3 DNA sequence: TGTGCCAGCTCACCGGGACAGAACCTTAACTATGGCTACACCTTC.

This rearrangement joins TRBV20-1 to TRBJ2-1; D possibly matches TRBD1 or TRBD2 (6 bases each). The length of the CDR3 is 13 residues. Germline CDR1 and CDR2: DFQATT and SNEGSKA (reference sequence). Trimming removed 6 bases at V and 6 bases at J, with 15 bases between. The CDR3 region has the DNA TGCAGTGCGAATAGGGGGGATGGCAATGAGCAGTTCTTC. Amino acid sequence: CSANRGDGNEQFF.

About this clonotype itself: Possible read error: a much larger clone is one base away. The V and J genes are TRBV12-3 or TRBV12-4 and TRBJ1-5; D gene uncertain. The CDR3 is 12 residues long. V was shortened by 2 bases and J by 6 bases, with 5 bases between the two germline ends. The DNA for the CDR3 is TGTGCCAGCAGTTTAAGCCCTCAGCCCCAGCATTTT. Protein sequence: CASSLSPQPQHF.

V gene TRBV15 combines with J gene TRBJ2-1; tentatively, D is TRBD1 (6 bases). Germline CDR1 and CDR2: LNHNV and YYDKDF (reference sequence). This CDR3 spans 17 amino acids. Trimming took off 2 bases at V and 2 bases at J, with 16 bases between the two ends. The CDR3 bases are TGTGCCACCAGCAGACCAATTCGGGACATACCCTACAATGAGCAGTTCTTC. Residues: CATSRPIRDIPYNEQFF. The whole variable domain, filled in from reference TRBV15 and TRBJ2-1, reads DAMVIQNPRYQVTQFGKPVTLSCSQTLNHNVMYWYQQKSSQAPKLLFHYYDKDFNNEADTPDNFQSRRPNTSFCFLDIRSPGLGDTAMYLCATSRPIRDIPYNEQFFGPGTRLTVL.

This clonotype was counted a few times. V and J are TRBV27 and TRBJ2-5, with D unresolved. V was trimmed by 2 bases and J by 8 bases, leaving 12 bases between them. CDR1 is MNHEY, CDR2 SMNVEV, per germline (reference sequence). The CDR3 totals 13 residues. The CDR3 loop reads CASSLNLLGTQYF. The CDR3 bases are TGTGCCAGCAGTTTAAACCTGCTTGGAACCCAGTACTTC.